The rows below give T cell receptor beta chains drawn from one sample of a study of blood T cell repertoires in COVID-19. The method was immunoSEQ multiplex PCR; TCRdb's version includes in-frame clones alone and lacks a portion of them. The table lists over 200,000 clones, approximately 90% of them singletons, with 10% to 12% in the top ten. The sample consisted of PBMCs or T cells enriched from blood (not recorded which). The source of these receptors is a man in his thirties or forties who had recovered from COVID-19. Each CDR3 is given with its conserved first and last residue. The order of the fields is J gene, clone size, V gene, CDR3 protein. Clone size appears in some rows only: once, few, many, or a class for an expanded clone.

>TRBJ1-1|few|TRBV6-2/TRBV6-3
CASSYLGQDSEAFF
>TRBJ1-5|.|TRBV19
CASSLNLYSNQPQHF
>TRBJ1-1|.|TRBV6-5
CASSYSQTVITEAFF
>TRBJ2-3|.|TRBV30
CAWSTGIRQGSDTQYF
>TRBJ2-7|.|TRBV9
CASSVDRDGSEQYF
>TRBJ1-1|.|TRBV4-1
CASSHSPGTPNTEAFF
>TRBJ1-2|.|TRBV7-6
CASSSDRVRDGYTF
>TRBJ2-1|.|TRBV12-5
CASGLALPRQRNEQFF
>TRBJ1-5|once|TRBV19
CASSMVSLMGGQPQHF
>TRBJ1-6|.|TRBV21-1
CASSDVRGSPLHF
>TRBJ2-1|.|TRBV7-3
CASRMGGSSEQFF
>TRBJ2-2|.|TRBV28
CASTSRGELFF
>TRBJ1-3|.|TRBV3-1/TRBV3-2
CASSPFPGNTIYF
>TRBJ1-1|.|TRBV4-1
CASSQDNRKGTEAFF
>TRBJ1-1|.|TRBV10-3
CAISATGLEAFF
>TRBJ2-7|.|TRBV5-1
CASSAGLAGDQQYF
>TRBJ1-2|.|TRBV28
CASSPAAGQGAYGYTF
>TRBJ2-1|.|TRBV3-1/TRBV3-2
CASSQTRTSGNPYNEQFF
>TRBJ2-3|.|TRBV3-1/TRBV3-2
CASSQEGAGDTDTQYF
>TRBJ1-5|.|TRBV15
CATSSTDRGFYQPQHF
>TRBJ2-1|.|TRBV6-6
CASSPYGLLRWDSHYNEQFF
>TRBJ2-5|.|TRBV24-1
CATSPGGLAWGETQYF